Listed here are 25 T cell receptor beta chains from one sample, sequenced in a study of long-term antiretroviral therapy in people with HIV. This was the immunoSEQ v3.0 assay at survey level. The data were produced by immunoSEQ multiplex PCR, yet TCRdb's version contains in-frame clones alone and is incomplete. The sample yields 30,000 to 40,000 clones, around 94% seen once. This material consisted of unsorted PBMCs, taken 4.1 years after starting antiretroviral therapy. The receptors were sampled from a woman in her forties or fifties with HIV.

V and J are TRBV19 and TRBJ1-2; D call uncertain. Germline CDR1 is LNHDA and CDR2 is SQIVND (reference sequence). There are 12 residues in the CDR3. Trimming took off 3 bases at V and 7 bases at J, with 9 bases between the two ends. As DNA, the CDR3 is TGTGCCAGTAGTATGGCGAGCCGTGGCTACACCTTC. This sequence encodes CASSMASRGYTF.

This clone occurred once. This chain uses TRBV18 with TRBJ2-2, with a tentative D call TRBD1 (6 bases). Germline lookup yields CDR1 KGHSH and CDR2 LQKENI. The length of the CDR3 is 16 residues. Trimming left V 2 bases short and J 4 bases short, with 14 bases between. The CDR3 protein is CASSPTGSGSTGELFF. DNA for the CDR3: TGTGCCAGCTCACCAACAGGGTCGGGGAGCACCGGGGAGCTGTTTTTT.

The V and J genes are TRBV6-5 and TRBJ2-3, with D possibly TRBD2 on 6 matching bases. CDR1 is MNHEY, CDR2 SVGAGI, per germline. Trimming stripped 2 bases from V and 2 bases from J, with 14 bases between. This CDR3 has 16 residues. The CDR3 region is CASSYVGGKDTDTQYF. The CDR3, as DNA: TGTGCCAGCAGTTACGTCGGGGGAAAGGACACAGATACGCAGTATTTT.

V and J are TRBV7-9 and TRBJ2-7; tentatively, D is TRBD1 (7 bases). With 7 bases removed from V and 5 bases from J, the gap between germline ends came to 18 bases. The CDR3 sequence is 14 residues long. In germline, CDR1 is SEHNR, CDR2 FQNEAQ (reference sequence). The CDR3 DNA reads as TGTGCCAGCAAGGGGGGCGGCAGGGGGAACGAGCAGTACTTC. This codes for CASKGGGRGNEQYF.

The V gene is TRBV11-2, the J gene TRBJ2-2; D might be TRBD1 (8 bases). This CDR3 is 16 amino acids long. Germline CDR1 and CDR2: SGHAT and FQNNGV. V gave up 8 bases and J gave up 4 bases, with 20 bases separating them. CDR3 sequence: CASGQGGGYSTGELFF. The CDR3 nucleotides are TGTGCCAGCGGACAGGGAGGGGGGTATAGCACCGGGGAGCTGTTTTTT.

The rearrangement joins TRBV2 to TRBJ1-5; D possibly corresponds to TRBD1 (5 bases). Germline V gene data show CDR1 as SNHLY and CDR2 as FYNNEI. Deletions cut 6 bases from V and 7 bases from J, with 13 bases between. The length of the CDR3 is 13 residues. CDR3 amino acids: CASSPRGDQPQHF. CDR3 bases: TGTGCCAGCAGCCCTCGGGGGGACCAGCCCCAGCATTTT.

The table lists this clone with a few counts. The genes are TRBV7-8 and TRBJ2-7; D remains ambiguous. The length of the CDR3 is 17 residues. Germline CDR1 and CDR2: SGHVS and FQNEAQ. V lost 0 bases and J 0 bases, leaving 15 bases between the germline ends. The CDR3 loop reads CASSLAWSTLNSYEQYF. CDR3 nucleotide sequence: TGTGCCAGCAGCTTAGCCTGGTCGACATTGAACTCCTACGAGCAGTACTTC.

This chain uses TRBV27 with TRBJ1-6; D not certain. Germline V gene data show CDR1 as MNHEY and CDR2 as SMNVEV (reference sequence). This CDR3 region has 12 residues. Trimming pared 3 bases from V and 7 bases from J, leaving 4 bases between. The CDR3, as DNA: TGTGCCAGCAGTTTTCAGAATTCACCCCTCCACTTT. Translation: CASSFQNSPLHF.

The V gene is TRBV5-1, the J gene TRBJ1-2, with 8 bases matching TRBD1. Trimming took 3 bases from V and 7 from J; bases not matched to a gene: 8. CDR1 and CDR2 (germline): SGHRS, YFSETQ. The length of the CDR3 is 14 residues. This chain's CDR3 is CASSSQTGTGGYTF. The CDR3 nucleotides are TGCGCCAGCAGCTCCCAGACAGGGACAGGTGGCTACACCTTC.

This clone came up once. This CDR3 is CASSARDRNTEAFF. Written as DNA, the CDR3 is TGTGCCAGCAGCGCCCGGGACAGGAACACTGAAGCTTTCTTT. The chain has TRBV5-4 and TRBJ1-1, with TRBD1 matching over 7 bases. The CDR3 spans 14 residues. CDR1 and CDR2 (germline): SGHNT, YYREEE (reference sequence). Trimming at V came to 4 bases and at J to 1 base, leaving 4 bases not matched to a gene. Drawing the rest from reference TRBV5-4 and TRBJ1-1, the complete variable domain is ETGVTQSPTHLIKTRGQQVTLRCSSQSGHNTVSWYQQALGQGPQFIFQYYREEENGRGNFPPRFSGLQFPNYSSELNVNALELDDSALYLCASSARDRNTEAFFGQGTRLTVV.

The J gene is TRBJ2-1, the V gene TRBV19; 8 nucleotides line up with TRBD2. This CDR3 has 14 residues. CDR1 and CDR2 (germline): LNHDA, SQIVND (reference sequence). V trimming: 7 bases; J trimming: 4 bases; junction bases outside the gene matches: 6. The DNA of the CDR3 is TGTGCCAGTACCGGGACTAGGTTTTACAATGAGCAGTTCTTC. Protein: CASTGTRFYNEQFF.

The chain couples TRBV5-4 to TRBJ1-6; weak D call: TRBD1 (6 bases). Germline values: CDR1 SGHNT, CDR2 YYREEE (reference sequence). With 5 bases removed from V and 2 bases from J, the gap between germline ends came to 14 bases. This CDR3 spans 16 amino acids. The CDR3 coding sequence is TGTGCCAGCAGTCAGGACAGAAAAACCTATAATTCACCCCTCCACTTT. This codes for CASSQDRKTYNSPLHF.

J is TRBJ1-2 and V is TRBV6-5; possibly TRBD1 for D (6 bases). V gave up 6 bases and J gave up 5 bases, with 13 bases separating them. Germline CDR1 MNHEY, CDR2 SVGAGI. CDR3 size: 13 residues. The CDR3 DNA sequence: TGTGCCAGCAGACAAACCACAGGGTATGGCTACACCTTC. It specifies CASRQTTGYGYTF.

The chain uses TRBV5-1 and TRBJ1-1, with unresolved D. The germline V and J ends were trimmed by 0 bases and 6 bases, with 21 bases remaining between them. This CDR3 has 17 residues. CDR1 is SGHRS and CDR2 is YFSETQ in the germline V gene. The CDR3 DNA is TGCGCCAGCAGCTTGGCATGGGGAACGTCGGTCGTAGCTGAAGCTTTCTTT. Translated, it gives CASSLAWGTSVVAEAFF.

This clone has a single count. The chain employs TRBV7-3 and TRBJ1-2, with D possibly TRBD1 on 5 matching bases. Germline-derived CDR1 and CDR2 are SGHTA and FQGTGA. Trimming removed 1 base from V and 6 bases from J, with 18 bases in between. This CDR3 region has 16 residues. The DNA for the CDR3 is TGTGCCAGCAGCTTAATGGGGGGATCAAGTTTCAATGGCTACACCTTC. It codes for CASSLMGGSSFNGYTF.

This chain connects TRBV6-4 to TRBJ1-1; maybe TRBD1 (5 bases). Trimming pared 4 bases from V and 3 bases from J, leaving 15 bases between. There are 15 residues in the CDR3. Germline-derived CDR1 and CDR2 are MRHNA and SNTAGT. CDR3 nucleotides: TGTGCCAGCAGTGCTAGTGGAATAGGGGACACTGAAGCTTTCTTT. It is translated as CASSASGIGDTEAFF.

The chain combines TRBV7-3 with TRBJ2-4; TRBD2 might be the D (5 bases). CDR1 is SGHTA, CDR2 FQGTGA, per germline. CDR3 length: 18 residues. V was shortened by 5 bases and J by 0 bases, with 20 bases between the two germline ends. The DNA of the CDR3 is TGTGCCAGCAGCGCGCGGGCCCAGAGAGGACTAGCCAAAAACATTCAGTACTTC. Its translation is CASSARAQRGLAKNIQYF.

V gene TRBV4-3 combines with J gene TRBJ2-3; tentative D call: TRBD2 (6 bases). In germline, CDR1 is LGHNA, CDR2 YSLEER. The CDR3 runs to 18 residues. V was pared by 1 base and J by 2 bases, with 19 bases between. The CDR3 sequence: CASSQGVGGVGSTDTQYF. The CDR3 nucleotides read TGCGCCAGCAGCCAAGGAGTTGGCGGGGTTGGGTCCACAGATACGCAGTATTTT.

In the case of this clone: One end of the junction varies from germline; a read error may be responsible. For the CDR3, the DNA is TGTGCTAGCAGCTTAGCGGGGACAGGGCAAGAGACCCAGTACTTC. Encoded protein: CASSLAGTGQETQYF. The chain combines TRBV7-7 with TRBJ2-5; weak D call: TRBD1 (9 bases). CDR3 length equals 15 residues. Germline V gene lookup returns CDR1 SSHAT and CDR2 FNYEAQ (reference sequence).

This chain joins TRBV7-9 and TRBJ2-3, with a tentative D call TRBD2 (7 bases). With 6 bases removed from V and 4 bases from J, the gap between germline ends came to 14 bases. There are 14 residues in the CDR3. Germline CDR1 and CDR2: SEHNR and FQNEAQ (reference sequence). CDR3: CASSSWRGPDTQYF. In nucleotides, the CDR3 is TGTGCCAGCAGTTCATGGCGGGGGCCAGATACGCAGTATTTT.

The chain combines TRBV13 with TRBJ1-6; D is perhaps TRBD1 (5 bases). Germline V gene lookup returns CDR1 PRHDT and CDR2 FYEKMQ (reference sequence). The germline V and J ends were trimmed by 0 bases and 11 bases, with 14 bases remaining between them. The CDR3 covers 15 residues. CDR3 sequence reads: CASSLGTGPNAPLHF. For the CDR3, the DNA is TGTGCCAGCAGCTTAGGCACAGGACCCAATGCACCCCTCCACTTT.

The V call is TRBV5-4, the J call TRBJ1-1; a possible D gene is TRBD1 (6 bases). Trimming removed 4 bases at V and 0 bases at J, with 10 bases between. CDR3 size: 14 residues. Germline V lookup: CDR1 SGHNT, CDR2 YYREEE (reference sequence). The CDR3 DNA reads TGTGCCAGCAGCCAACGGACAGTGAACACTGAAGCTTTCTTT. Its protein product is CASSQRTVNTEAFF.

Here the CDR3 DNA reads TGTGCCAGCAGTTACGGAGGGGGCATAGCCACCGGGGAGCTGTTTTTT. It translates to CASSYGGGIATGELFF. This chain links TRBV6-5 with TRBJ2-2; weak D call: TRBD1 (7 bases). Trimming pared 2 bases from V and 4 bases from J, leaving 14 bases between. The CDR3 sequence is 16 residues long. Germline V gene lookup returns CDR1 MNHEY and CDR2 SVGAGI.

The chain is built from TRBV9 and TRBJ1-3; the D is unclear. CDR3 size: 15 residues. From germline, CDR1 is SGDLS and CDR2 YYNGEE. The ends were cut back, 5 bases at V and 0 bases at J, with 12 bases in the middle. CDR3 bases: TGTGCCAGCAGTCGCTCCCTTAGCTCTGGAAACACCATATATTTT. Its protein product is CASSRSLSSGNTIYF. The whole variable domain, filled in from reference TRBV9 and TRBJ1-3, reads DSGVTQTPKHLITATGQRVTLRCSPRSGDLSVYWYQQSLDQGLQFLIQYYNGEERAKGNILERFSAQQFPDLHSELNLSSLELGDSALYFCASSRSLSSGNTIYFGEGSWLTVV.

This sequence joins TRBV14 and TRBJ1-1; weak D call: TRBD1 (5 bases). V was pared by 1 base and J by 6 bases, with 9 bases between. The CDR3 spans 13 residues. Per germline, CDR1 SGHDN and CDR2 FVKESK. The CDR3: CASSQGGSPEAFF. The CDR3 DNA reads TGTGCCAGCAGCCAAGGGGGGAGCCCTGAAGCTTTCTTT.